This T cell receptor beta chain was recovered during a study of blood T cell repertoires in COVID-19. Study summary: Both acute and convalescent COVID-19 samples were obtained from the United States, Italy and Spain. In each case, the material was cDNA or gDNA derived from T cells, B-cell-depleted T cells, or PBMCs.

CDR3 length: 16 residues. The ends were cut back, 0 bases at V and 4 bases at J, with 15 bases in the middle. Germline CDR1 and CDR2: LGHNA and YNFKEQ. In the authors' methods: Reference gene primer amplification gave nucleated cell count estimates. Assay used: immunoSEQ multiplex PCR; TCRdb lists only in-frame clones, some missing. V, J and clone size were drawn from that table, and D and trimming were deduced from the DNA. The table has fewer than 350,000 clones, around 88% seen once. The Seattle patients, enrolled during active infection, were followed longitudinally. The source is a woman in her 70s with COVID-19, enrolled during active disease. Sample: peripheral blood. The chain recombines TRBV4-2 with TRBJ2-5; weak D call: TRBD2 (7 bases). The CDR3 DNA sequence: TGTGCCAGCAGCCAAGATCGGGGGGCGGGTAGAGAGACCCAGTACTTC. Translated, it gives CASSQDRGAGRETQYF.